These 21 T cell receptor beta chains were sequenced from one sample in a study of T-cell memory formation after mild COVID-19. TCRdb independently ran MiXCR on the 5' RACE reads; one entry per CDR3 protein. This sample has under 300,000 distinct CDR3 sequences; around 15% occur once, and the top ten carry 20% to 25%. The sample taken for sequencing was PBMCs or a T cell subset sorted from them (not recorded which). All receptors come from a man younger than 35 who had mild COVID-19 (a few samples of this study predate the infection). Cell type and time point are not known.

This clonotype was counted a few times. The V and J genes are TRBV11-2 and TRBJ2-2, with D perhaps TRBD1 (6 bases). Germline-derived CDR1 and CDR2 are SGHAT and FQNNGV. The V gene lost 1 base and the J gene lost 6 bases, with 9 bases spanning the gap. The CDR3 runs 14 residues. CDR3 DNA sequence: TGTGCCAGCAGCTTAGGGCAGGGGTCCGGGGAGCTGTTTTTT. It translates to CASSLGQGSGELFF.

This clonotype has more than one count but fewer than ten. The V gene is TRBV4-1, the J gene TRBJ1-6; 7 bases match TRBD1. The V gene end was trimmed by 4 bases and the J gene end by 3 bases; junction bases not matched to a gene: 6. Germline V CDR1 and CDR2: MGHRA, YSYEKL. The CDR3 contains 16 residues. As DNA, the CDR3 is TGCGCCAGCAGCCCTCAGGGGGTTAGCTATAATTCACCCCTCCACTTT. Its translation: CASSPQGVSYNSPLHF.

This clonotype was observed a handful of times. The rearrangement links TRBV4-1 to TRBJ2-1; D possibly corresponds to TRBD2 (5 bases). This CDR3 comprises 12 residues. Germline V CDR1 and CDR2: MGHRA, YSYEKL. Trimming pared 1 base from V and 12 bases from J, leaving 10 bases between. The DNA of the CDR3 is TGCGCCAGCAGCCAAGCCCGGGGTGGGCAGTTCTTC. Its translation is CASSQARGGQFF.

This clonotype has a handful of counts. This chain connects TRBV6-1 to TRBJ1-5; D may be TRBD1 (6 bases). The CDR3 runs to 17 residues. Per the germline V gene, CDR1 is MNHNS and CDR2 is SASEGT. V was clipped by 5 bases and J by 0 bases, with 17 bases between them. The CDR3 DNA follows: TGTGCCAGCAGTTATTCCCCAAACAGGGTTAGCAATCAGCCCCAGCATTTT. Residues: CASSYSPNRVSNQPQHF.

V is TRBV7-6 and J is TRBJ2-7; 9 nucleotides align to TRBD2. Trimming cost V 0 bases and J 2 bases; bases outside gene matches: 8. Germline V CDR1 and CDR2: SGHVS, FNYEAQ. This CDR3 comprises 17 residues. CDR3 amino acids: CASSLARSLAGPYEQYF. CDR3 in DNA: TGTGCCAGCAGCTTAGCGCGGAGTCTAGCGGGGCCCTACGAGCAGTACTTC.

The V gene is TRBV18, the J gene TRBJ1-2; D ambiguous. The V and J ends lost 4 bases and 8 bases respectively, with 11 bases between them. This CDR3 region has 12 residues. The germline gives CDR1 KGHSH, CDR2 LQKENI. The CDR3 nucleotides are TGTGCCAGCTCACGGGCAGCTAAGGGCTACACCTTC. It is translated as CASSRAAKGYTF.

V and J are TRBV6-2 or TRBV6-3 and TRBJ1-2, with D unresolved. The germline gives CDR1 MNHEY, CDR2 SVGEGT. The length of the CDR3 is 13 residues. With 0 bases removed from V and 9 bases from J, the gap between germline ends came to 11 bases. CDR3 sequence (DNA): TGTGCCAGCAGTTACTCCGGCAGTCAGAGCTACACCTTC. Amino acids: CASSYSGSQSYTF.

The chain carries TRBV11-2 and TRBJ2-2; D uncertain. Between the trimmed V and J ends, which lost 5 bases and 3 bases, there was a span of 10 bases. This CDR3 has 14 amino acids. From germline, CDR1 is SGHAT and CDR2 FQNNGV. The CDR3 DNA reads TGTGCCAGCAGCCCCCCCCGGGACACCGGGGAGCTGTTTTTT. The encoded protein is CASSPPRDTGELFF.

This clonotype has only a few counts. The gene calls are TRBV12-5 and TRBJ1-1; D is uncertain. V lost 3 bases and J 0 bases, leaving 5 bases between the germline ends. The CDR3 runs 13 residues. Germline V gives CDR1 LGHNT, CDR2 FRNRAP. CDR3 sequence: CASGLGVNTEAFF. The CDR3 bases are TGTGCTAGTGGTTTAGGCGTGAACACTGAAGCTTTCTTT.

V usage is TRBV6-5 and J usage is TRBJ1-1, with D possibly matching TRBD1 (5 bases). The ends were cut back, 5 bases at V and 5 bases at J, with 12 bases in the middle. Per the germline V gene, CDR1 is MNHEY and CDR2 is SVGAGI. This CDR3 is 13 amino acids long. The CDR3: CASSAGEGTEAFF. The CDR3 DNA follows: TGTGCCAGCAGTGCGGGGGAGGGGACTGAAGCTTTCTTT.

The chain links TRBV7-9 to TRBJ2-2, with 7 bases fitting TRBD2. The V gene's germline CDR1 is SEHNR and CDR2 FQNEAQ (reference sequence). This CDR3 has 15 residues. Losses at the gene ends were 8 bases for V and 3 bases for J; bases not matched to a gene: 9. This CDR3 is CASLPRGGDTGELFF. The CDR3 nucleotides read TGTGCCAGCCTGCCGCGGGGAGGGGACACCGGGGAGCTGTTTTTT.

CDR3 in DNA: TGCAGTGCTCGGTCAATACCGGGCTACACCTTC. The encoded protein is CSARSIPGYTF. The chain carries TRBV20-1 and TRBJ1-2; D is uncertain. This CDR3 is built from 11 residues. Trimming removed 5 bases at V and 8 bases at J, with 12 bases between. Per the germline V gene, CDR1 is DFQATT and CDR2 is SNEGSKA (reference sequence).

The chain uses TRBV5-5 and TRBJ2-7; maybe TRBD2 (6 bases). The CDR3 consists of 15 residues. Trimming took 4 bases from V and 1 from J, leaving 15 bases between them. Germline CDR1 reads SGHKS; CDR2 reads YYEKEE (reference sequence). CDR3 sequence: CASSPVGLLSYEQYF. CDR3 coding DNA: TGTGCCAGCAGCCCCGTGGGACTTCTATCCTACGAGCAGTACTTC. The variable domain in full, completed from reference TRBV5-5 and TRBJ2-7, reads DAGVTQSPTHLIKTRGQQVTLRCSPISGHKSVSWYQQVLGQGPQFIFQYYEKEERGRGNFPDRFSARQFPNYSSELNVNALLLGDSALYLCASSPVGLLSYEQYFGPGTRLTVT.

The rearrangement links TRBV6-4 to TRBJ2-3, with 8 bases identical to TRBD2. V was pared by 2 bases and J by 4 bases, with 8 bases of the junction left unmatched. Germline CDR1 reads MRHNA; CDR2 reads SNTAGT. The CDR3 loop spans 16 amino acids. The CDR3 loop reads CASSDGVGGAPDTQYF. The CDR3 bases are TGTGCCAGCAGTGACGGGGTCGGGGGGGCCCCAGATACGCAGTATTTT.

This clonotype was found a few times. The chain links TRBV5-1 to TRBJ1-5; 10 bases are a match to TRBD1. CDR3 length equals 15 residues. Germline values: CDR1 SGHRS, CDR2 YFSETQ. J was trimmed by 4 bases and V by 5 bases; bases with no gene match: 6. The DNA of the CDR3 is TGCGCCAGCAGAGAGGGGACAGGGGAAAATCAGCCCCAGCATTTT. Protein product: CASREGTGENQPQHF.

Many counts were recorded for this clonotype. The chain recombines TRBV4-2 with TRBJ2-1; TRBD2 aligns across 13 bases. Germline V gene sequence: CDR1 LGHNA, CDR2 YNFKEQ. Germline trimming cut 4 bases from V and 4 bases from J; bases unmatched to any gene: 10. CDR3 length equals 18 residues. CDR3 sequence: CASSPGTSGEALYNEQFF. As DNA, the CDR3 is TGTGCCAGCAGCCCTGGGACTAGCGGGGAGGCCCTGTACAATGAGCAGTTCTTC.

CDR3 nucleotide sequence: TGTGCCAGCAGGCTCGGGACAGGTTCTAACTATGGCTACACCTTC. Translation gives CASRLGTGSNYGYTF. The chain carries TRBV5-6 and TRBJ1-2; 8 nucleotides match TRBD1. This CDR3 is built from 15 residues. The junction had 6 bases not matched to a gene; V was cut back by 5 bases and J by 0 bases. Germline CDR1 is SGHDT and CDR2 is YYEEEE.

The V and J genes are TRBV4-3 and TRBJ1-4, with unresolved D. There are 13 residues in the CDR3. The ends were cut back, 8 bases at V and 2 bases at J, with 9 bases in the middle. The germline V gene has CDR1 LGHNA and CDR2 YSLEER. The chain's CDR3 is CASARFTNEKLFF. The CDR3 nucleotides read TGCGCCAGCGCGAGGTTTACTAATGAAAAACTGTTTTTT.

The rearrangement joins TRBV19 to TRBJ1-5, with 8 bases lining up with TRBD1. This CDR3 is built from 12 residues. CDR1 is LNHDA, CDR2 SQIVND, per germline (reference sequence). The V and J ends lost 6 bases and 5 bases, in that order; junction bases with no gene match: 0. The CDR3 spells CASRDRDQPQHF. The CDR3 DNA sequence: TGTGCCAGTAGGGACAGGGATCAGCCCCAGCATTTT. The full variable domain, rest sourced from reference TRBV19 and TRBJ1-5, is DGGITQSPKYLFRKEGQNVTLSCEQNLNHDAMYWYRQDPGQGLRLIYYSQIVNDFQKGDIAEGYSVSREKKESFPLTVTSAQKNPTAFYLCASRDRDQPQHFGDGTRLSIL.

The chain uses TRBV12-3 or TRBV12-4 and TRBJ1-1, with TRBD1 matching 8 bases. CDR3 length: 15 residues. J was trimmed by 7 bases and V by 3 bases; bases with no gene match: 10. CDR3 nucleotide sequence: TGTGCCAGCAGTTTCCCGCAGGGGGCATGGGGTGAAGCTTTCTTT. Translation: CASSFPQGAWGEAFF.

This clonotype has more than one count but fewer than ten. The chain uses TRBV7-6 and TRBJ2-2; 7 bases match TRBD1. Germline V CDR1 and CDR2: SGHVS, FNYEAQ. CDR3 length equals 14 residues. After removal of 5 bases from V and 5 bases from J, the junction contained 5 bases not matched to a gene. The CDR3: CASSRQGQTGELFF. CDR3 DNA sequence: TGTGCCAGCAGCCGACAGGGACAAACCGGGGAGCTGTTTTTT.